Given below is one T cell receptor beta chain in context. Its matching antigen is unknown. The data were obtained in a study of identical twins. Template switching added a universal primer site, and cDNA bore unique molecular identifiers. TCRdb reanalysed the 5' RACE reads using MiXCR and keeps one entry per CDR3 protein. The table records around 100,000 distinct CDR3 sequences, about 5.6% of them present only once. Study-wide results and limits: For zero-insertion analyses, partial confounding could come from invariant MAIT and iNKT cells. Weaker excess twin sharing was observed in beta out-of-frame sequences.

Germline lookup yields CDR1 MNHEY and CDR2 SVGEGT. V gave up 6 bases and J gave up 0 bases, with 13 bases separating them. The CDR3 has 15 residues. This chain links TRBV6-2 or TRBV6-3 with TRBJ2-3; D unclear. Sequencing was done on a sample of memory T cells sorted from blood. The receptor was derived from a woman aged 50 to 60 in good health. As DNA, the CDR3 is TGTGCCAGCAGACTCCTCGCATCTAGCACAGATACGCAGTATTTT. Translating it yields CASRLLASSTDTQYF.